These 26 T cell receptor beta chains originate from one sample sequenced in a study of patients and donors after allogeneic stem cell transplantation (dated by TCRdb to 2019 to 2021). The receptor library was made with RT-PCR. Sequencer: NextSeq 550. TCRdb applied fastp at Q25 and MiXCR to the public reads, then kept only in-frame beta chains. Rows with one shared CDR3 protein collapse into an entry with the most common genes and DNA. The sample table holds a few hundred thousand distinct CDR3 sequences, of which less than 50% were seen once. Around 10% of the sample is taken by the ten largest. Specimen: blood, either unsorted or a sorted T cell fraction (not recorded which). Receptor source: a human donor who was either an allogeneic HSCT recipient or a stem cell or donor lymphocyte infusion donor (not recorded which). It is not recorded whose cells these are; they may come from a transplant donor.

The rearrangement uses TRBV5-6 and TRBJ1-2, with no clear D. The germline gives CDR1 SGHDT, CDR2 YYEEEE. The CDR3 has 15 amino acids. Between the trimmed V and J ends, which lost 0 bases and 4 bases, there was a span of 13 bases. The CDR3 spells CASSLDPGPSYGYTF. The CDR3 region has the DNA TGTGCCAGCAGCTTGGATCCGGGCCCCAGCTATGGCTACACCTTC.

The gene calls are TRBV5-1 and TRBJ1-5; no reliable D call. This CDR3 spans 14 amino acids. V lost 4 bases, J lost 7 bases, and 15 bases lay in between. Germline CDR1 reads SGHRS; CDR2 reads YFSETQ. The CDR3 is CASSKGPSEQPQHF. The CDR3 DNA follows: TGCGCCAGCAGCAAAGGGCCTTCGGAGCAGCCCCAGCATTTT. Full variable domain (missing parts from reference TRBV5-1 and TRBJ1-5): KAGVTQTPRYLIKTRGQQVTLSCSPISGHRSVSWYQQTPGQGLQFLFEYFSETQRNKGNFPGRFSGRQFSNSRSEMNVSTLELGDSALYLCASSKGPSEQPQHFGDGTRLSIL.

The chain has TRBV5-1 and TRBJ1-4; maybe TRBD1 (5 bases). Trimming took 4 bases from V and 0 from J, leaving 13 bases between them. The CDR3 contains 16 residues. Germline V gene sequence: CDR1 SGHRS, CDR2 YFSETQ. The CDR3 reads CASSQKAGATNEKLFF. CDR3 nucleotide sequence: TGCGCCAGCAGCCAGAAAGCGGGGGCAACTAATGAAAAACTGTTTTTT.

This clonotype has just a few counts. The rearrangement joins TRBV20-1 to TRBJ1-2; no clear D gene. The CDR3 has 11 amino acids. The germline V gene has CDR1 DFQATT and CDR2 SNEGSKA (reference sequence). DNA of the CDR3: TGCAGCGGCTGGATAACGTGGGGCTACACCTTC. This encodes CSGWITWGYTF.

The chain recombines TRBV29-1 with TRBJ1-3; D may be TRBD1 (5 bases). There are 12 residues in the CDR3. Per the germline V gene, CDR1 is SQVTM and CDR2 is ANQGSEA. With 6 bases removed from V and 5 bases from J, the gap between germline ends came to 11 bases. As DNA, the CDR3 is TGCAGCGTCACGGGACCCCGAAACACCATATATTTT. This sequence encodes CSVTGPRNTIYF.

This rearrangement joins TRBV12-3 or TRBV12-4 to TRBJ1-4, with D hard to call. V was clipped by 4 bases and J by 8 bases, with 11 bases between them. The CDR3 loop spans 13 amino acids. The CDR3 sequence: CASSSKTREKLFF. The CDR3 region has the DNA TGTGCCAGCAGTTCAAAGACAAGGGAAAAACTGTTTTTT.

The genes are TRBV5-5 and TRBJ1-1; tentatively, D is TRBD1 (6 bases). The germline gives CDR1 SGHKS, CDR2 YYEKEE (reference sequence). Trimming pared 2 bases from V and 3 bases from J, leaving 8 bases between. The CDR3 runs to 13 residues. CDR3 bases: TGTGCCAGCAGCTTTAAGGGGGACACTGAAGCTTTCTTT. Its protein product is CASSFKGDTEAFF.

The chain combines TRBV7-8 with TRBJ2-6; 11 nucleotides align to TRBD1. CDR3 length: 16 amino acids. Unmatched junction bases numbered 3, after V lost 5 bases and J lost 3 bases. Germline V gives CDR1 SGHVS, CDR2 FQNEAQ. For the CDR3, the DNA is TGTGCCAGCAGCAAGGGACAGGGGGATGGGGCCAACGTCCTGACTTTC. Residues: CASSKGQGDGANVLTF. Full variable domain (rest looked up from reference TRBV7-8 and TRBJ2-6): GAGVSQSPRYKVAKRGQDVALRCDPISGHVSLFWYQQALGQGPEFLTYFQNEAQLDKSGLPSDRFFAERPEGSVSTLKIQRTQQEDSAVYLCASSKGQGDGANVLTFGAGSRLTVL.

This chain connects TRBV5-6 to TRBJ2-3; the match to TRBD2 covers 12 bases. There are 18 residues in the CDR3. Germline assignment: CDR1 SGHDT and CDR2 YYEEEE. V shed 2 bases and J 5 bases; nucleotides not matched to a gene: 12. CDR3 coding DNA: TGTGCCAGCAGCTTTGGGGCCGGGACTAGCGGGTTAAGAGATACGCAGTATTTT. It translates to CASSFGAGTSGLRDTQYF. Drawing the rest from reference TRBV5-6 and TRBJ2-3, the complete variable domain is DAGVTQSPTHLIKTRGQQVTLRCSPKSGHDTVSWYQQALGQGPQFIFQYYEEEERQRGNFPDRFSGHQFPNYSSELNVNALLLGDSALYLCASSFGAGTSGLRDTQYFGPGTRLTVL.

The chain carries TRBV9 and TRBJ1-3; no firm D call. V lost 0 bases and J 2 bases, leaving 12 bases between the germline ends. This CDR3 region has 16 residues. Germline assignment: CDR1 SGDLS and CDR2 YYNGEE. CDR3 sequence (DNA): TGTGCCAGCAGCGTAGATGGCTTATCGGCTGGAAACACCATATATTTT. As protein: CASSVDGLSAGNTIYF.

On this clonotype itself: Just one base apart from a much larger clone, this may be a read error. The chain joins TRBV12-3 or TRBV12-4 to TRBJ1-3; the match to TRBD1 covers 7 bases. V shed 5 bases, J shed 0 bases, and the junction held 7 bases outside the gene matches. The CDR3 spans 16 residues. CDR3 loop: CASSPWDSLSGNTIYF. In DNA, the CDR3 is TGTGCCAGCAGTCCCTGGGACAGCCTCTCTGGAAACACCATATATTTT.

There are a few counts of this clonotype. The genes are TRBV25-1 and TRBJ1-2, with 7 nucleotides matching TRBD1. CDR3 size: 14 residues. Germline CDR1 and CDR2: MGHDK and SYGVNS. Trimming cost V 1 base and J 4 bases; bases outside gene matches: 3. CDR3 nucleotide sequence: TGTGCCAGCAGTGAATTCACAGGGGCCTATGGCTACACCTTC. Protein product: CASSEFTGAYGYTF.

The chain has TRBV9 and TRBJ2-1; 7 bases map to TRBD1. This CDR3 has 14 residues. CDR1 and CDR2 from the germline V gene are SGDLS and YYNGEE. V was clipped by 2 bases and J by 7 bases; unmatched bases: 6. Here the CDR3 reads CASSVGQEWNEQFF. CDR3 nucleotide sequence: TGTGCCAGCAGCGTCGGACAGGAATGGAATGAGCAGTTCTTC.

CDR3 sequence reads: CASSARTGDTEAFF. The DNA of the CDR3 is TGTGCCAGCAGTGCCCGGACAGGGGACACTGAAGCTTTCTTT. The chain employs TRBV6-4 and TRBJ1-1; 9 positions agree with TRBD1. Per germline, CDR1 MRHNA and CDR2 SNTAGT. The CDR3 has 14 residues. V dropped 4 bases and J dropped 3; count of bases not matched to a gene: 3.

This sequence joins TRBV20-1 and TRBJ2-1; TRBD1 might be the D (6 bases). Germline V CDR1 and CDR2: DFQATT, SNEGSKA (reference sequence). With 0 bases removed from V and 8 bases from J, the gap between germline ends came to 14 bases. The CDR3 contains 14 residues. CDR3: CSARDSGRGDEQFF. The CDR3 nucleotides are TGCAGTGCTAGAGATTCGGGCAGGGGCGATGAGCAGTTCTTC.

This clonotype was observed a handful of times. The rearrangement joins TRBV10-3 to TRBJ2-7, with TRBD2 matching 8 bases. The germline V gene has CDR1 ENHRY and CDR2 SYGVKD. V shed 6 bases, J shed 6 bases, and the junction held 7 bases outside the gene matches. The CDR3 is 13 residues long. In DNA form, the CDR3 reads TGTGCCATCAGCTACCCGGGGGGGACCGAGCAGTACTTC. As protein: CAISYPGGTEQYF.

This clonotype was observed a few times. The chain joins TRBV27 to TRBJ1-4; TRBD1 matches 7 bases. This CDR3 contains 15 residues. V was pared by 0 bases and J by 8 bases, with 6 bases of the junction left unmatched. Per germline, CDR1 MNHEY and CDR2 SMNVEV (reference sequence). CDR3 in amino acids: CASSLSARGGEKLFF. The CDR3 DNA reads TGTGCCAGCAGTTTATCGGCCAGGGGGGGAGAAAAACTGTTTTTT.

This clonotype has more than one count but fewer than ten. Here the CDR3 reads CASSARTGKQPQHF. Written as DNA, the CDR3 is TGTGCCAGCAGCGCAAGGACAGGGAAACAGCCCCAGCATTTT. The chain recombines TRBV7-2 with TRBJ1-5; 8 bases are shared with TRBD1. CDR3 length equals 14 residues. Germline V gives CDR1 SGHTA, CDR2 FQGNSA. V gave up 5 bases and J gave up 7 bases; unmatched junction bases: 7. Together with reference TRBV7-2 and TRBJ1-5, the CDR3 gives the full variable domain: GAGVSQSPSNKVTEKGKDVELRCDPISGHTALYWYRQSLGQGLEFLIYFQGNSAPDKSGLPSDRFSAERTGGSVSTLTIQRTQQEDSAVYLCASSARTGKQPQHFGDGTRLSIL.

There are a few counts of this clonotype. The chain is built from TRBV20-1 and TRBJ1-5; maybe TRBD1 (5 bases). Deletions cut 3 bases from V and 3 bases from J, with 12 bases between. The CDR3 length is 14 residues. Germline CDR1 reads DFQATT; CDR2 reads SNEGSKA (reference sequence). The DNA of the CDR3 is TGCAGTGCTAGGAGGCAGGGCCTCAATCAGCCCCAGCATTTT. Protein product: CSARRQGLNQPQHF.

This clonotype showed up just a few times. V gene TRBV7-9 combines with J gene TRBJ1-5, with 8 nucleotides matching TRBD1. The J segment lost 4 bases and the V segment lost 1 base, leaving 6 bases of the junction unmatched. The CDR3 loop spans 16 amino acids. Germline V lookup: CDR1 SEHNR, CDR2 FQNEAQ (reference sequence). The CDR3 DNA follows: TGTGCCAGCAGCTTAGGATCGGACAGGGAAAATCAGCCCCAGCATTTT. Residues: CASSLGSDRENQPQHF.

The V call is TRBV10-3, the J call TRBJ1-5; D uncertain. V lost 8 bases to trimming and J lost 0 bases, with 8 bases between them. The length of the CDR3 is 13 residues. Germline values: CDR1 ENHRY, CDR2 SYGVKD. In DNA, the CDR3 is TGTGCCATCGCGGAGTATAGCAATCAGCCCCAGCATTTT. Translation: CAIAEYSNQPQHF.

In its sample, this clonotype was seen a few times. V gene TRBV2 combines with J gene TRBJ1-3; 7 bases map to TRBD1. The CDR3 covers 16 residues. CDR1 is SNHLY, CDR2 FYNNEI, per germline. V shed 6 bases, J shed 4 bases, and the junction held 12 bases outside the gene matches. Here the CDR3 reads CASSAITGDPGNTIYF. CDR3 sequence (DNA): TGTGCCAGCAGCGCCATCACAGGGGATCCAGGAAACACCATATATTTT.

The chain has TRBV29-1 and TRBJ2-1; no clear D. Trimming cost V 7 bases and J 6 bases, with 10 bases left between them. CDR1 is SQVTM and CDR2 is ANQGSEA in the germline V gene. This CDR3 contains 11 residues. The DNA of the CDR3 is TGCAGCGAAGAGTGCTGCAATGAGCAGTTCTTC. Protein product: CSEECCNEQFF.

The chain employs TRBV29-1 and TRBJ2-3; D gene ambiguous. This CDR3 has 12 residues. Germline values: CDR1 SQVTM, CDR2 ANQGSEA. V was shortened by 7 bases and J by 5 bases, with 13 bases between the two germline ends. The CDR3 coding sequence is TGCAGCGGCCAGCTTGGGGAAGATACGCAGTATTTT. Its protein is CSGQLGEDTQYF.

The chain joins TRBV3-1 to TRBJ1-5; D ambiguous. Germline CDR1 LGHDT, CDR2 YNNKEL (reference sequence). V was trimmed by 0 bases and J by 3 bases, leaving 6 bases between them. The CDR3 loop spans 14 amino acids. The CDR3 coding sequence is TGTGCCAGCAGCCAAGAGAGTTACAATCAGCCCCAGCATTTT. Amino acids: CASSQESYNQPQHF.

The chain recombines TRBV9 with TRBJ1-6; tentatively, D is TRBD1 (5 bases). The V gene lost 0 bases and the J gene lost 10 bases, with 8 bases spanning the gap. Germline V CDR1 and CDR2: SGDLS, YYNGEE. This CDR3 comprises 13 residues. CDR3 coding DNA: TGTGCCAGCAGCGTAGATGGGGACTCACCCCTCCACTTT. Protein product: CASSVDGDSPLHF.